Reported below is one T cell receptor beta chain. This sample was included in a study of patients and donors after allogeneic stem cell transplantation. This CDR3 has 13 amino acids. Germline lookup yields CDR1 DFQATT and CDR2 SNEGSKA (reference sequence). Trimming shortened V by 3 bases and J by 5 bases, and 11 bases separated the two germline ends. TCRdb recomputed calls from the RT-PCR reads with MiXCR, one row per CDR3 protein. The table records 900,000 to 1,000,000 distinct CDR3 sequences, about 20% of them present only once. The chain has TRBV20-1 and TRBJ2-1; either TRBD1 or TRBD2 may supply D (5 bases each). Sequenced input: blood, either unsorted or a sorted T cell fraction (not recorded which). This receptor was taken from a human donor who was either an allogeneic HSCT recipient or a stem cell or donor lymphocyte infusion donor (not recorded which). It is not recorded whose cells these are; they may come from a transplant donor. The CDR3 DNA is TGCAGTGCTAGTGGGACCCAACACAATGAGCAGTTCTTC. As protein: CSASGTQHNEQFF.